The 29 T cell receptor beta chains below all came from one sample that was sequenced in a study of OX40 agonist ivuxolimab in advanced cancers. Produced via immunoSEQ multiplex PCR; TCRdb's table is partial and in-frame only. The sample includes about 73,000 clones, about 90% seen only once; the top ten take roughly 9.7%. The sample consisted of CD4+ or CD8+ T cells sorted from blood, taken in a trial of the OX40 agonist ivuxolimab. The origin of the receptors is an adult with an advanced solid tumor such as melanoma, head and neck, liver or kidney cancer.

This rearrangement joins TRBV7-9 to TRBJ1-5; 7 bases fit TRBD1. The CDR3 runs 14 residues. Germline lookup yields CDR1 SEHNR and CDR2 FQNEAQ (reference sequence). V dropped 2 bases and J dropped 5; count of bases not matched to a gene: 3. CDR3 protein: CASSLWDSDQPQHF. Written as DNA, the CDR3 is TGTGCCAGCAGCTTATGGGACAGCGATCAGCCCCAGCATTTT.

The chain employs TRBV13 and TRBJ2-4; TRBD1 matches 10 bases. The CDR3 covers 15 residues. The germline V gene has CDR1 PRHDT and CDR2 FYEKMQ (reference sequence). Unmatched junction bases numbered 2, after V lost 1 base and J lost 5 bases. CDR3 residues: CASSLAGTGENIQYF. Written as DNA, the CDR3 is TGTGCCAGCAGCTTAGCCGGGACAGGGGAAAACATTCAGTACTTC. Together with reference TRBV13 and TRBJ2-4, the CDR3 gives the full variable domain: AAGVIQSPRHLIKEKRETATLKCYPIPRHDTVYWYQQGPGQDPQFLISFYEKMQSDKGSIPDRFSAQQFSDYHSELNMSSLELGDSALYFCASSLAGTGENIQYFGAGTRLSVL.

The chain uses TRBV5-4 and TRBJ1-1; 7 positions agree with TRBD1. Trimming cost V 2 bases and J 10 bases; bases outside gene matches: 8. Per the germline V gene, CDR1 is SGHNT and CDR2 is YYREEE (reference sequence). This CDR3 has 13 amino acids. The DNA for the CDR3 is TGTGCCAGCAGCTTTGGACAGGCCGCAGGAGCTTTCTTT. Its protein is CASSFGQAAGAFF.

The chain joins TRBV13 to TRBJ2-5, with D hard to call. V lost 6 bases and J lost 3, with 11 bases in between. Germline assignment: CDR1 PRHDT and CDR2 FYEKMQ (reference sequence). The CDR3 consists of 13 residues. Here the CDR3 DNA reads TGTGCCAGCAGTCAAAGACTGGAAGAGACCCAGTACTTC. Translated: CASSQRLEETQYF.

V gene TRBV9 combines with J gene TRBJ1-1; no clear D. CDR1 is SGDLS, CDR2 YYNGEE, per germline. Trimming removed 0 bases from V and 1 base from J, with 7 bases in between. This CDR3 is 14 amino acids long. The CDR3: CASSVGARNTEAFF. The CDR3, as DNA: TGTGCCAGCAGCGTAGGCGCCAGGAACACTGAAGCTTTCTTT.

The chain uses TRBV7-6 and TRBJ2-1; D remains ambiguous. The CDR3 has 14 amino acids. The ends were cut back, 0 bases at V and 5 bases at J, with 8 bases in the middle. CDR1 and CDR2 from the germline V gene are SGHVS and FNYEAQ. CDR3 sequence: CASSLAWGNNEQFF. The CDR3 coding sequence is TGTGCCAGCAGCTTAGCTTGGGGTAACAATGAGCAGTTCTTC.

The chain is built from TRBV7-3 and TRBJ1-1, with 9 bases fitting TRBD1. J was trimmed by 7 bases and V by 2 bases; bases with no gene match: 8. CDR1 and CDR2 from the germline V gene are SGHTA and FQGTGA. The CDR3 sequence is 15 residues long. CDR3 in DNA: TGTGCCAGCAGCTTATCGGGACAGGGATATGATGAAGCTTTCTTT. This gives the protein CASSLSGQGYDEAFF.

The chain links TRBV5-4 to TRBJ2-7, with 8 positions matching TRBD2. The trim removed 0 bases at V and 3 bases at J, leaving 2 bases unmatched. This CDR3 region has 14 residues. Germline V gene lookup returns CDR1 SGHNT and CDR2 YYREEE (reference sequence). The DNA of the CDR3 is TGTGCCAGCAGCTTGGCGGGACTAGGCTACGAGCAGTACTTC. Translated, it gives CASSLAGLGYEQYF. Complete variable domain (other parts from reference TRBV5-4 and TRBJ2-7): ETGVTQSPTHLIKTRGQQVTLRCSSQSGHNTVSWYQQALGQGPQFIFQYYREEENGRGNFPPRFSGLQFPNYSSELNVNALELDDSALYLCASSLAGLGYEQYFGPGTRLTVT.

V gene TRBV19 combines with J gene TRBJ1-5, with 11 bases aligning to TRBD1. The length of the CDR3 is 17 residues. J was trimmed by 4 bases and V by 5 bases; bases with no gene match: 10. Germline loops: CDR1 LNHDA, CDR2 SQIVND (reference sequence). The DNA of the CDR3 is TGTGCCAGTAGTCCCGGGACAGGGGGTGGTTTTAATCAGCCCCAGCATTTT. Its translation: CASSPGTGGGFNQPQHF.

The V and J genes are TRBV6-1 and TRBJ2-7; TRBD2 agrees at 8 bases. V was clipped by 7 bases and J by 4 bases; unmatched bases: 9. In germline, CDR1 is MNHNS, CDR2 SASEGT. The CDR3 totals 14 residues. CDR3 protein: CASTLTGGPYEQYF. The CDR3 DNA follows: TGTGCCAGCACGTTGACGGGGGGGCCTTACGAGCAGTACTTC.

This clone came up many times. The genes are TRBV27 and TRBJ1-2, with TRBD1 matching 7 bases. V shed 5 bases and J 2 bases; nucleotides not matched to a gene: 5. The germline gives CDR1 MNHEY, CDR2 SMNVEV (reference sequence). The CDR3 is made up of 14 amino acids. Written as DNA, the CDR3 is TGTGCCAGCAGTCCCGGGGGACAGAACTATGGCTACACCTTC. It yields the protein CASSPGGQNYGYTF.

The chain uses TRBV10-2 and TRBJ2-1; D remains unclear. V dropped 0 bases and J dropped 6 bases, with 6 bases sitting between them. There are 13 residues in the CDR3. The germline V gene has CDR1 WSHSY and CDR2 SAAADI. The CDR3 here is CASSESHFNEQFF. Here the CDR3 DNA reads TGCGCCAGCAGTGAGTCTCACTTCAATGAGCAGTTCTTC.

This clone was observed once. The chain recombines TRBV2 with TRBJ2-2; maybe TRBD2 (6 bases). The CDR3 consists of 15 residues. Germline values: CDR1 SNHLY, CDR2 FYNNEI. Deletions cut 6 bases from V and 8 bases from J, with 19 bases between. This CDR3 is CASSRSTTSLGELFF. In DNA, the CDR3 is TGTGCCAGCAGCCGCTCAACAACTAGCTTGGGGGAGCTGTTTTTT. The variable domain in full, completed from reference TRBV2 and TRBJ2-2, reads EPEVTQTPSHQVTQMGQEVILRCVPISNHLYFYWYRQILGQKVEFLVSFYNNEISEKSEIFDDQFSVERPDGSNFTLKIRSTKLEDSAMYFCASSRSTTSLGELFFGEGSRLTVL.

The rearrangement uses TRBV9 and TRBJ1-2; weak D call: TRBD1 (5 bases). The CDR3 has 16 residues. V gave up 0 bases and J gave up 3 bases, with 15 bases separating them. Germline V gene data show CDR1 as SGDLS and CDR2 as YYNGEE. The CDR3 DNA sequence: TGTGCCAGCAGCGTAGCCCCCGGTCAGGGCTACTATGGCTACACCTTC. It specifies CASSVAPGQGYYGYTF.

This clone occurred once. V usage is TRBV6-6 and J usage is TRBJ2-7; D may be TRBD2 (7 bases). With 2 bases removed from V and 1 base from J, the gap between germline ends came to 12 bases. Germline V gene data show CDR1 as MNHNY and CDR2 as SVGAGI (reference sequence). The CDR3 runs to 15 residues. CDR3 DNA sequence: TGTGCCAGCAGTTACGAGGGGGGGCCATCCTACGAGCAGTACTTC. Amino acid sequence: CASSYEGGPSYEQYF.

The chain recombines TRBV7-9 with TRBJ2-1; D possibly uses TRBD1 or TRBD2 (5 bases each). This CDR3 comprises 12 residues. With 4 bases removed from V and 10 bases from J, the gap between germline ends came to 11 bases. Per germline, CDR1 SEHNR and CDR2 FQNEAQ (reference sequence). CDR3 sequence: CASSSPGPEQFF. DNA of the CDR3: TGTGCCAGCAGCTCTCCGGGACCGGAGCAGTTCTTC. Complete variable domain (other parts from reference TRBV7-9 and TRBJ2-1): DTGVSQNPRHKITKRGQNVTFRCDPISEHNRLYWYRQTLGQGPEFLTYFQNEAQLEKSRLLSDRFSAERPKGSFSTLEIQRTEQGDSAMYLCASSSPGPEQFFGPGTRLTVL.

The gene calls are TRBV30 and TRBJ1-5, with unresolved D. The CDR3 covers 14 residues. The V end lost 0 bases, the J end lost 5 bases, and 11 bases lay between the germline ends. Germline V lookup: CDR1 GTSNPN, CDR2 SVGIG (reference sequence). This chain's CDR3 is CAWSVRGGYQPQHF. CDR3 DNA sequence: TGTGCCTGGAGTGTACGGGGTGGGTATCAGCCCCAGCATTTT.

The rearrangement uses TRBV18 and TRBJ2-3, with D unresolved. V was trimmed by 3 bases and J by 2 bases, leaving 6 bases between them. This CDR3 comprises 13 residues. Germline V gene lookup returns CDR1 KGHSH and CDR2 LQKENI. The CDR3 DNA follows: TGTGCCAGCTCACCGTCGAACACAGATACGCAGTATTTT. The encoded protein is CASSPSNTDTQYF. The full variable domain, rest sourced from reference TRBV18 and TRBJ2-3, is NAGVMQNPRHLVRRRGQEARLRCSPMKGHSHVYWYRQLPEEGLKFMVYLQKENIIDESGMPKERFSAEFPKEGPSILRIQQVVRGDSAAYFCASSPSNTDTQYFGPGTRLTVL.

This clone was detected once. The chain uses TRBV7-6 and TRBJ2-3; 14 bases align to TRBD2. Losses at the gene ends were 0 bases for V and 3 bases for J; bases not matched to a gene: 8. The CDR3 has 19 amino acids. Germline assignment: CDR1 SGHVS and CDR2 FNYEAQ. Written as DNA, the CDR3 is TGTGCCAGCAGCTTAGCCCCGGGACTAGCGGGGGACCAAACAGATACGCAGTATTTT. Protein product: CASSLAPGLAGDQTDTQYF.

The chain carries TRBV7-3 and TRBJ2-3; 8 bases match TRBD1. Germline-derived CDR1 and CDR2 are SGHTA and FQGTGA. The CDR3 contains 15 residues. V was clipped by 7 bases and J by 3 bases; unmatched bases: 9. The CDR3 reads CASTVTGGRTDTQYF. The DNA for the CDR3 is TGTGCCAGCACGGTCACAGGGGGGCGAACAGATACGCAGTATTTT. The full variable domain, its missing parts supplied by reference TRBV7-3 and TRBJ2-3, is GAGVSQTPSNKVTEKGKYVELRCDPISGHTALYWYRQSLGQGPEFLIYFQGTGAADDSGLPNDRFFAVRPEGSVSTLKIQRTERGDSAVYLCASTVTGGRTDTQYFGPGTRLTVL.

The rearrangement uses TRBV4-1 and TRBJ2-7; 9 bases map to TRBD2. V lost 5 bases and J lost 0; bases outside the gene matches: 5. CDR1 is MGHRA and CDR2 is YSYEKL in the germline V gene. The CDR3 sequence is 15 residues long. The CDR3 is CASSGLAGVSYEQYF. The CDR3 DNA is TGCGCCAGCAGCGGCTTAGCGGGAGTCTCCTACGAGCAGTACTTC.

The V gene is TRBV19, the J gene TRBJ2-1; 7 bases agree with TRBD2. There are 15 residues in the CDR3. V gave up 8 bases and J gave up 6 bases; unmatched junction bases: 13. From germline, CDR1 is LNHDA and CDR2 SQIVND (reference sequence). CDR3 protein: CASRPSGGGFNEQFF. CDR3 in DNA: TGTGCCAGTCGCCCTTCTGGCGGGGGTTTCAATGAGCAGTTCTTC.

V and J are TRBV2 and TRBJ2-1, with 10 nucleotides matching TRBD2. The V segment lost 8 bases and the J segment 6 bases; nucleotides outside the gene matches: 13. Germline values: CDR1 SNHLY, CDR2 FYNNEI. The CDR3 extends over 16 amino acids. The CDR3 protein is CASLSWSGGAGNEQFF. DNA for the CDR3: TGTGCCAGCTTATCTTGGAGCGGGGGGGCCGGCAATGAGCAGTTCTTC.

V usage is TRBV2 and J usage is TRBJ1-1; 7 bases line up with TRBD1. V was clipped by 7 bases and J by 0 bases; unmatched bases: 2. The CDR3 loop spans 13 amino acids. Per germline, CDR1 SNHLY and CDR2 FYNNEI. The DNA of the CDR3 is TGTGCCAGCATGAGGGGGCTGAACACTGAAGCTTTCTTT. It specifies CASMRGLNTEAFF.

This chain joins TRBV6-1 and TRBJ2-7; the D gene is possibly TRBD1 (6 bases). V lost 2 bases and J 5 bases, leaving 16 bases between the germline ends. Per the germline V gene, CDR1 is MNHNS and CDR2 is SASEGT. The CDR3 has 15 amino acids. For the CDR3, the DNA is TGTGCCAGCAGTGAATGGTTCAGGGGATATCACGAGCAGTACTTC. Encoded protein: CASSEWFRGYHEQYF.

This chain connects TRBV27 to TRBJ2-1; D is ambiguous. The V gene's germline CDR1 is MNHEY and CDR2 SMNVEV (reference sequence). V was shortened by 1 base and J by 4 bases, with 5 bases between the two germline ends. The CDR3 extends over 13 amino acids. CDR3 nucleotide sequence: TGTGCCAGCAGTTTATGGGGATACAATGAGCAGTTCTTC. Protein product: CASSLWGYNEQFF.

This clone was detected only a few times. This chain links TRBV28 with TRBJ1-1, with TRBD1 matching over 9 bases. Germline V gives CDR1 MDHEN, CDR2 SYDVKM. With 6 bases clipped from V and 3 bases from J, the junction kept 5 bases outside the gene matches. This CDR3 has 14 amino acids. This chain's CDR3 is CASSAGQGHTEAFF. CDR3 nucleotides: TGTGCCAGCAGCGCGGGACAGGGACACACTGAAGCTTTCTTT.

The chain couples TRBV9 to TRBJ2-3; 7 nucleotides match TRBD2. V lost 0 bases and J lost 4; bases outside the gene matches: 11. The CDR3 is 17 residues long. CDR1 SGDLS and CDR2 YYNGEE come from the germline V gene. For the CDR3, the DNA is TGTGCCAGCAGCGTAGCTACGGGCGGGAGTTTCGCAGATACGCAGTATTTT. This sequence encodes CASSVATGGSFADTQYF.

DNA of the CDR3: TGTGCCAGCAGCAAAGTGGTAGGGGGGCTATCCTACGAGCAGTACTTC. Protein sequence: CASSKVVGGLSYEQYF. This rearrangement joins TRBV21-1 to TRBJ2-7. TRBV21-1 is classified as a pseudogene. This CDR3 comprises 16 residues.